The rows below give T cell receptor beta chains drawn from one sample of a study of shared clonotypes between healthy human individuals. Repertoires were generated with immunoSEQ multiplex PCR, while TCRdb's copy carries only in-frame clones and drops some. Here the sample spans 500,000 to 700,000 clones, roughly 96% being singletons. Sequencing used naive CD8+ T cells sorted from blood. The receptors derive from a woman aged 30 to 39 in good health. Both conserved end residues are part of each CDR3. A D gene is named only where the DNA matches it firmly. A row's size may be missing; if present it is once, few, many or a size class.

cdr3_nt: TGTGCCACCAGCAGAGGGGCAGGCTCCTACGAGCAGTACTTC; cdr3_aa: CATSRGAGSYEQYF; j_call: TRBJ2-7; d_call: NA; v_call: TRBV15; clone_size: NA
cdr3_nt: TGTGCCATCAGGGAGGACAGGGGGCTGGGGGAGACCCAGTACTTC; cdr3_aa: CAIREDRGLGETQYF; j_call: TRBJ2-5; d_call: TRBD1; v_call: TRBV10-3; clone_size: NA
cdr3_nt: TGCGCCAGCAGCCATCTAACAGGGGGCGCGACCTATAATTCACCCCTCCACTTT; cdr3_aa: CASSHLTGGATYNSPLHF; j_call: TRBJ1-6; d_call: TRBD1; v_call: TRBV4-1; clone_size: NA
cdr3_nt: TGCGCCAGCAGCATCGGGACAGGGGTTTCCTACGAGCAGTACTTC; cdr3_aa: CASSIGTGVSYEQYF; j_call: TRBJ2-7; d_call: TRBD1; v_call: TRBV5-1; clone_size: once
cdr3_nt: TGTGCCAGTAGTATTGCTAACAATGAGCAGTTCTTC; cdr3_aa: CASSIANNEQFF; j_call: TRBJ2-1; d_call: NA; v_call: TRBV19; clone_size: NA
cdr3_nt: TGTGCCAGTAGTGAGGGTCGCTTTGAAGCTTTCTTT; cdr3_aa: CASSEGRFEAFF; j_call: TRBJ1-1; d_call: NA; v_call: TRBV19; clone_size: NA
cdr3_nt: TGCGCCAGCAGCTTTACGGCCATCCCTCCGGGCTACACCTTC; cdr3_aa: CASSFTAIPPGYTF; j_call: TRBJ1-2; d_call: NA; v_call: TRBV5-1; clone_size: NA
cdr3_nt: TGTGCCAGCAAGCCCCGACTAGCGCTCTCCTACGAGCAGTACTTC; cdr3_aa: CASKPRLALSYEQYF; j_call: TRBJ2-7; d_call: TRBD2; v_call: TRBV6-4; clone_size: NA
cdr3_nt: TGTGCCAGCAGTTTATATTTTGTTTCCGGGGCCAACGTCCTGACTTTC; cdr3_aa: CASSLYFVSGANVLTF; j_call: TRBJ2-6; d_call: NA; v_call: TRBV27; clone_size: once
cdr3_nt: TGTGCCACCGCCGGACAGGAGAACTACGAGCAGTACTTC; cdr3_aa: CATAGQENYEQYF; j_call: TRBJ2-7; d_call: TRBD1; v_call: TRBV2; clone_size: NA
cdr3_nt: TGTGCCAGCAGCCTTACCGGGACCGATTACGAGCAGTACTTC; cdr3_aa: CASSLTGTDYEQYF; j_call: TRBJ2-7; d_call: NA; v_call: TRBV11-1; clone_size: once
cdr3_nt: TGTGCCAGCAGCCCTCGCAGGGAGGGAGATACGCAGTATTTT; cdr3_aa: CASSPRREGDTQYF; j_call: TRBJ2-3; d_call: TRBD2; v_call: TRBV5-6; clone_size: NA
cdr3_nt: TGTGCCAGTAGTCTACGGACAACCTACGAGCAGTACTTC; cdr3_aa: CASSLRTTYEQYF; j_call: TRBJ2-7; d_call: NA; v_call: TRBV19; clone_size: NA
cdr3_nt: TGTGCCAGCAGCACGGGACTCGGGGCCAACGTCCTGACTTTC; cdr3_aa: CASSTGLGANVLTF; j_call: TRBJ2-6; d_call: NA; v_call: TRBV7-2; clone_size: NA
cdr3_nt: TGTGCCAGCTCACCTAGCGCATATTTCTCCTACGAGCAGTACTTC; cdr3_aa: CASSPSAYFSYEQYF; j_call: TRBJ2-7; d_call: NA; v_call: TRBV18; clone_size: once
cdr3_nt: TGTGCCAGCAGCTCCGCACCCGACTACGAGCAGTACTTC; cdr3_aa: CASSSAPDYEQYF; j_call: TRBJ2-7; d_call: NA; v_call: TRBV13; clone_size: once
cdr3_nt: TGCGCCAGCAGCTTAGGGCAGGGGGCTACGTACGAGCAGTACTTC; cdr3_aa: CASSLGQGATYEQYF; j_call: TRBJ2-7; d_call: TRBD1; v_call: TRBV5-1; clone_size: once
cdr3_nt: TGTGCCAGCAGTTTGGACAGGATCTACGAGCAGTACTTC; cdr3_aa: CASSLDRIYEQYF; j_call: TRBJ2-7; d_call: TRBD1; v_call: TRBV2; clone_size: NA
cdr3_nt: TGTGCCAGCAGCTTAGTTCGGGGGAGGGAGGCTTTCTTT; cdr3_aa: CASSLVRGREAFF; j_call: TRBJ1-1; d_call: NA; v_call: TRBV11-2; clone_size: NA
cdr3_nt: TGTGCCAGCAGTTTAGGACAGAGCAATCAGCCCCAGCATTTT; cdr3_aa: CASSLGQSNQPQHF; j_call: TRBJ1-5; d_call: NA; v_call: TRBV27; clone_size: NA
cdr3_nt: TGTGCCAGCAGTTTAAGTCCGGGGGCAGGGGCCAACGTCCTGACTTTC; cdr3_aa: CASSLSPGAGANVLTF; j_call: TRBJ2-6; d_call: NA; v_call: TRBV27; clone_size: NA
cdr3_nt: TGCGCCAGCAGCCAAGTCCCTAGCGGGAGTGGCTACGAGCAGTACTTC; cdr3_aa: CASSQVPSGSGYEQYF; j_call: TRBJ2-7; d_call: TRBD2; v_call: TRBV4-1; clone_size: NA
cdr3_nt: TGTGCCAGCAGTTTCGGTCGAGGGGATCAGCCCCAGCATTTT; cdr3_aa: CASSFGRGDQPQHF; j_call: TRBJ1-5; d_call: NA; v_call: TRBV27; clone_size: NA
cdr3_nt: TGTGCCAGCAGCTTAGAGCGGGACAGGGTCTACGAGCAGTACTTC; cdr3_aa: CASSLERDRVYEQYF; j_call: TRBJ2-7; d_call: TRBD1; v_call: TRBV11-2; clone_size: NA
cdr3_nt: TGTGCCAGCAGTGAGGGTTCTGAAGCTTTCTTT; cdr3_aa: CASSEGSEAFF; j_call: TRBJ1-1; d_call: NA; v_call: TRBV2; clone_size: NA
cdr3_nt: TGTGCCAGCAGCCCAGGGACAGCTTCCAATGAGCAGTTCTTC; cdr3_aa: CASSPGTASNEQFF; j_call: TRBJ2-1; d_call: TRBD1; v_call: TRBV11-2; clone_size: NA
cdr3_nt: TGTGCCAGCAGTTTTCTGTTAGGCTATGGCTACACCTTC; cdr3_aa: CASSFLLGYGYTF; j_call: TRBJ1-2; d_call: NA; v_call: TRBV28; clone_size: NA
cdr3_nt: TGCGCCAGCAGCTTCCGGGACAGGGAGGTCGATGAGCAGTTCTTC; cdr3_aa: CASSFRDREVDEQFF; j_call: TRBJ2-1; d_call: TRBD1; v_call: TRBV5-1; clone_size: NA
cdr3_nt: TGTGCCAGCAGCTTAAGGGCAGCTCCCGCCTACGAGCAGTACTTC; cdr3_aa: CASSLRAAPAYEQYF; j_call: TRBJ2-7; d_call: NA; v_call: TRBV7-7; clone_size: NA
cdr3_nt: TGTGCCACCAGCAGAGTTCCGGTGCAGGGGGGCGTGATAAATGAAAAACTGTTTTTT; cdr3_aa: CATSRVPVQGGVINEKLFF; j_call: TRBJ1-4; d_call: TRBD1; v_call: TRBV15; clone_size: NA
cdr3_nt: TGTGCCAGCGTATCCCCAGCGGGAGCCTCCTACAATGAGCAGTTCTTC; cdr3_aa: CASVSPAGASYNEQFF; j_call: TRBJ2-1; d_call: TRBD2; v_call: TRBV7-9; clone_size: NA
cdr3_nt: TGTGCCAGCAGGGACCGAACCAGTCTAGCGGGAGCCACGGACGAGCAGTACTTC; cdr3_aa: CASRDRTSLAGATDEQYF; j_call: TRBJ2-7; d_call: TRBD2; v_call: TRBV2; clone_size: NA
cdr3_nt: TGTGCCAGCAGTTACACGCGCGACTTAATGAACACTGAAGCTTTCTTT; cdr3_aa: CASSYTRDLMNTEAFF; j_call: TRBJ1-1; d_call: NA; v_call: TRBV6-5; clone_size: NA
cdr3_nt: TGTGCCAGTAGTATGGCACCGGGACAGAGAAACACCATATATTTT; cdr3_aa: CASSMAPGQRNTIYF; j_call: TRBJ1-3; d_call: TRBD1; v_call: TRBV19; clone_size: NA
cdr3_nt: TGTGCCAGCAGTGTAGGGGGGGTCGATACGCAGTATTTT; cdr3_aa: CASSVGGVDTQYF; j_call: TRBJ2-3; d_call: NA; v_call: TRBV2; clone_size: NA
cdr3_nt: TGTGCCAGCAGCCAGCCCCGGGACAGACCTGTCTCCTACGAGCAGTACTTC; cdr3_aa: CASSQPRDRPVSYEQYF; j_call: TRBJ2-7; d_call: TRBD1; v_call: TRBV7-9; clone_size: NA
cdr3_nt: TGTGCCAGCAGGCCGGGCCCCAGCTCCTACGAGCAGTACTTC; cdr3_aa: CASRPGPSSYEQYF; j_call: TRBJ2-7; d_call: NA; v_call: TRBV28; clone_size: NA
cdr3_nt: TGTGCCAGCACCGGGACAGGGGCGTTCTCAAGCAATCAGCCCCAGCATTTT; cdr3_aa: CASTGTGAFSSNQPQHF; j_call: TRBJ1-5; d_call: TRBD1; v_call: TRBV27; clone_size: NA
cdr3_nt: TGTGCCAGCAGTTTATTAGCGGCAAGCTCCTACAATGAGCAGTTCTTC; cdr3_aa: CASSLLAASSYNEQFF; j_call: TRBJ2-1; d_call: NA; v_call: TRBV27; clone_size: NA
cdr3_nt: TGTGCCAGCAGTTTACTGGCTGGCTACACCTTC; cdr3_aa: CASSLLAGYTF; j_call: TRBJ1-2; d_call: NA; v_call: TRBV28; clone_size: NA
cdr3_nt: TGCGCCAGCAGCCACCAACAGGGGGCCTACACTGAAGCTTTCTTT; cdr3_aa: CASSHQQGAYTEAFF; j_call: TRBJ1-1; d_call: TRBD1; v_call: TRBV4-1; clone_size: NA
cdr3_nt: TGCGCCAGCAGTCCGTGGGACTACAACTACGAGCAGTACTTC; cdr3_aa: CASSPWDYNYEQYF; j_call: TRBJ2-7; d_call: TRBD2; v_call: TRBV23-1; clone_size: NA
cdr3_nt: TGTGCCAGCAGTATAGGACGGGGAGGACAGGGGTTGACCTACGAGCAGTACTTC; cdr3_aa: CASSIGRGGQGLTYEQYF; j_call: TRBJ2-7; d_call: TRBD1; v_call: TRBV27; clone_size: NA
cdr3_nt: TGTGCCAGCAGCAACGGACAGTTTACCGGAAACACCATATATTTT; cdr3_aa: CASSNGQFTGNTIYF; j_call: TRBJ1-3; d_call: NA; v_call: TRBV2; clone_size: NA
cdr3_nt: TGTGCCAGCAGTGCAGGGGAAGTTGCGTACGAGCAGTACTTC; cdr3_aa: CASSAGEVAYEQYF; j_call: TRBJ2-7; d_call: NA; v_call: TRBV2; clone_size: NA
cdr3_nt: TGTGCCAGCAGCTTGGGTGTAAGCTACGAGCAGTACTTC; cdr3_aa: CASSLGVSYEQYF; j_call: TRBJ2-7; d_call: NA; v_call: TRBV5-4; clone_size: NA
cdr3_nt: TGTGCCAGCACCCGCGGCCACCGGGACTTCTCCCTCTACGAGCAGTACTTC; cdr3_aa: CASTRGHRDFSLYEQYF; j_call: TRBJ2-7; d_call: NA; v_call: TRBV7-2; clone_size: NA
cdr3_nt: TGTGCCAGCATGGCTCCCCCCAACTATCCACAGTTAGAGCAGTTCTTC; cdr3_aa: CASMAPPNYPQLEQFF; j_call: TRBJ2-1; d_call: NA; v_call: TRBV28; clone_size: NA
cdr3_nt: TGTGCCAGCAGCCCAGGGTCCCTCGGGTCCTACGAGCAGTACTTC; cdr3_aa: CASSPGSLGSYEQYF; j_call: TRBJ2-7; d_call: NA; v_call: TRBV7-8; clone_size: NA
cdr3_nt: TGTGCCAGCAGTTACGGGGGGCTTCAGCCCCAGCATTTT; cdr3_aa: CASSYGGLQPQHF; j_call: TRBJ1-5; d_call: NA; v_call: TRBV6-5; clone_size: NA
cdr3_nt: TGTGCCATCAGCGGCGACAGCACAGATACGCAGTATTTT; cdr3_aa: CAISGDSTDTQYF; j_call: TRBJ2-3; d_call: NA; v_call: TRBV10-3; clone_size: NA